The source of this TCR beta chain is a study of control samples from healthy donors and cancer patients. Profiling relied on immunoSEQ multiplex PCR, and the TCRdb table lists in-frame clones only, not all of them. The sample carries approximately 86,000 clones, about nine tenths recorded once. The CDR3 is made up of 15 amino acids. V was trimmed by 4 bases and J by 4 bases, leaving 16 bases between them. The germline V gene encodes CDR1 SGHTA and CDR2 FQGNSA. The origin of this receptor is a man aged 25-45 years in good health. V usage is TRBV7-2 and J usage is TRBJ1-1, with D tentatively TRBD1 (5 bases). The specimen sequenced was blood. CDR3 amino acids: CASSSRNMGGTEAFF. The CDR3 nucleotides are TGTGCCAGCAGCTCGCGTAATATGGGGGGCACTGAAGCTTTCTTT.